The clone carrying this TCR beta chain came up a few times. Its antigen remains unknown. V gave up 2 bases and J gave up 2 bases, with 13 bases separating them. Per germline, CDR1 LNHNV and CDR2 YYDKDF (reference sequence). This CDR3 contains 16 residues. Produced via immunoSEQ multiplex PCR; TCRdb's table is partial and in-frame only. The sample has approximately 60,000 clones, 84% seen once. The data were obtained in a study of OX40 agonist ivuxolimab in advanced cancers. Patients were excluded for autoimmune disease history or systemic immunosuppression. The study's findings and limits: Among the lowest peripheral clonal expansion occurred in 0.1-3.0 mg/kg partial responders. Some patients without response likewise showed low normalized clonal expansion. CD8+ T cells (on average) carried more expanded clones than CD4+ T cells.

This chain connects TRBV15 to TRBJ1-5, with D perhaps TRBD1 (6 bases). The sequences come from CD4+ or CD8+ T cells sorted from blood, collected in a trial of the OX40 agonist ivuxolimab. The receptor comes from an adult with an advanced solid tumor such as melanoma, head and neck, liver or kidney cancer. Written as DNA, the CDR3 is TGTGCCACCAGCAGACAGCCCACAGGGCGCAATCAGCCCCAGCATTTT. It specifies CATSRQPTGRNQPQHF.